A single sample gave rise to the 30 T cell receptor beta chains below, sequenced in a study of shared clonotypes between healthy human individuals. CD45RO-negative CD8 cells positively selected for CCR7 made up the naive population, which excluded terminally differentiated effector memory CD45RA+ cells. Assay used: immunoSEQ multiplex PCR; TCRdb lists only in-frame clones, some missing. The data contain around 2,100,000 clones, roughly 94% of them seen just once; the ten biggest clones take up 1% to 1.5%. The sample taken for sequencing was naive CD8+ T cells sorted from blood. These receptors were taken from a young man in good health.

The chain has TRBV4-1 and TRBJ1-1, with 10 bases fitting TRBD1. The CDR3 is 15 residues long. V lost 7 bases to trimming and J lost 6 bases; unmatched junction nucleotides: 11. Per germline, CDR1 MGHRA and CDR2 YSYEKL. The DNA of the CDR3 is TGCGCCAGCACCCTCTCCGGGACAGGGGTCTCTGAAGCTTTCTTT. Its protein is CASTLSGTGVSEAFF.

This clone was seen only once. The chain recombines TRBV27 with TRBJ1-5; the match to TRBD1 covers 7 bases. V lost 2 bases and J lost 4; bases outside the gene matches: 2. The CDR3 totals 14 residues. Germline V gene sequence: CDR1 MNHEY, CDR2 SMNVEV (reference sequence). CDR3 sequence (DNA): TGTGCCAGCAGTTTACGGGGACAGAATCAGCCCCAGCATTTT. Protein product: CASSLRGQNQPQHF.

The table lists this clone with a count of one. The rearrangement joins TRBV29-1 to TRBJ2-5; tentative D call: TRBD2 (6 bases). The germline V gene encodes CDR1 SQVTM and CDR2 ANQGSEA. This CDR3 is 12 amino acids long. Between the trimmed V and J ends, which lost 6 bases and 5 bases, there was a span of 13 bases. The CDR3 DNA is TGCAGCGTCGGGACTTGGGAGGAGACCCAGTACTTC. Protein product: CSVGTWEETQYF.

This chain joins TRBV14 and TRBJ2-5; D perhaps matches TRBD1 (5 bases). The assigned J gene may be wrong: the sequence end matches TRBJ2-7 better. The CDR3 runs to 15 residues. Germline CDR1 is SGHDN and CDR2 is FVKESK. The CDR3 protein is CASSQAHTGSYEQYF. CDR3 sequence (DNA): TGTGCCAGCAGCCAAGCCCATACAGGTTCCTACGAGCAGTACTTC.

This sequence joins TRBV7-6 and TRBJ2-5, with TRBD2 matching over 10 bases. This CDR3 spans 18 amino acids. Trimming took 2 bases from V and 3 from J; bases not matched to a gene: 12. CDR1 is SGHVS and CDR2 is FNYEAQ in the germline V gene. DNA of the CDR3: TGTGCCAGCAGCTTAAATCGGGCTAGCGGGGGAATAAAAGAGACCCAGTACTTC. Translated: CASSLNRASGGIKETQYF.

V gene TRBV13 combines with J gene TRBJ1-1; no clear D gene. V dropped 2 bases and J dropped 6 bases, with 10 bases sitting between them. The CDR3 sequence is 13 residues long. Germline values: CDR1 PRHDT, CDR2 FYEKMQ (reference sequence). The CDR3 here is CASSLYKSAEAFF. DNA for the CDR3: TGTGCCAGCAGCTTATACAAGTCGGCTGAAGCTTTCTTT.

A remark on this clone: Other DNA sequences in this sample translate to the same CDR3. This chain links TRBV9 with TRBJ1-2, with 8 bases matching TRBD1. Germline assignment: CDR1 SGDLS and CDR2 YYNGEE. The CDR3 covers 13 residues. The V and J ends lost 2 bases and 4 bases, in that order; junction bases with no gene match: 1. The CDR3 sequence is CASSVGTGYGYTF. CDR3 DNA sequence: TGTGCCAGCAGCGTCGGGACAGGCTATGGCTACACCTTC.

This rearrangement joins TRBV10-3 to TRBJ2-3; TRBD1 might be the D (5 bases). Between the trimmed V and J ends, which lost 10 bases and 5 bases, there was a span of 16 bases. Germline CDR1 reads ENHRY; CDR2 reads SYGVKD. The CDR3 spans 13 residues. CDR3 coding DNA: TGTGCCACCCGTGGGCAGGGTGGAGATACGCAGTATTTT. The encoded protein is CATRGQGGDTQYF.

In nucleotides, the CDR3 is TGCGCCAGCAGCCCAATAGCGGGAGTTTTATCCTACGAGCAGTACTTC. The encoded protein is CASSPIAGVLSYEQYF. The chain combines TRBV4-3 with TRBJ2-7, with TRBD2 matching 9 bases. Germline CDR1 LGHNA, CDR2 YSLEER. V gave up 4 bases and J gave up 1 base; unmatched junction bases: 8. CDR3 size: 16 residues.

The rearrangement uses TRBV5-6 and TRBJ2-7; 7 bases align to TRBD2. Germline assignment: CDR1 SGHDT and CDR2 YYEEEE. This CDR3 comprises 15 residues. V trimming: 6 bases; J trimming: 5 bases; junction bases outside the gene matches: 14. The CDR3 spells CASMVWGGSANEQYF. For the CDR3, the DNA is TGTGCCAGCATGGTTTGGGGCGGGAGCGCTAACGAGCAGTACTTC. Full variable domain (remainder filled in from reference TRBV5-6 and TRBJ2-7): DAGVTQSPTHLIKTRGQQVTLRCSPKSGHDTVSWYQQALGQGPQFIFQYYEEEERQRGNFPDRFSGHQFPNYSSELNVNALLLGDSALYLCASMVWGGSANEQYFGPGTRLTVT.

The V and J genes are TRBV7-9 and TRBJ2-2; D is uncertain. V was shortened by 8 bases and J by 4 bases, with 5 bases between the two germline ends. Germline V CDR1 and CDR2: SEHNR, FQNEAQ (reference sequence). The CDR3 loop spans 11 amino acids. The DNA of the CDR3 is TGTGCCAGCGCGGCCACCGGGGAGCTGTTTTTT. Translated, it gives CASAATGELFF.

The CDR3 DNA is TGTGCCAGCAGTTGGTCAGGAACCGACACCGGGGAGCTGTTTTTT. It specifies CASSWSGTDTGELFF. The gene calls are TRBV27 and TRBJ2-2; D not resolved. CDR1 MNHEY and CDR2 SMNVEV come from the germline V gene (reference sequence). Trimming left V 4 bases short and J 3 bases short, with 12 bases between. The CDR3 is 15 amino acids.

The rearrangement links TRBV7-9 to TRBJ2-2, with 9 nucleotides matching TRBD2. V lost 4 bases and J lost 4; bases outside the gene matches: 7. Germline-derived CDR1 and CDR2 are SEHNR and FQNEAQ (reference sequence). The CDR3 is 16 amino acids. The DNA of the CDR3 is TGTGCCAGCAGCTCCCGACTAGCGGTTAGCACCGGGGAGCTGTTTTTT. This gives the protein CASSSRLAVSTGELFF. The full variable domain, in which reference TRBV7-9 and TRBJ2-2 provide the parts outside the CDR3, is DTGVSQNPRHKITKRGQNVTFRCDPISEHNRLYWYRQTLGQGPEFLTYFQNEAQLEKSRLLSDRFSAERPKGSFSTLEIQRTEQGDSAMYLCASSSRLAVSTGELFFGEGSRLTVL.

Of note for this clone: Additional DNA sequences in this sample encode the identical CDR3. Here the CDR3 reads CASSPWTGGSEQYF. DNA for the CDR3: TGTGCCAGCAGCCCCTGGACAGGGGGCAGCGAGCAGTACTTC. The chain couples TRBV7-8 to TRBJ2-7; 11 bases are a match to TRBD1. Germline V gene lookup returns CDR1 SGHVS and CDR2 FQNEAQ. This CDR3 spans 14 amino acids. After removal of 5 bases from V and 6 bases from J, the junction contained 6 bases not matched to a gene.

This clone was recorded once. The CDR3 here is CASSAHVVVNTEAFF. CDR3 DNA sequence: TGTGCCAGCAGTGCCCACGTGGTCGTGAACACTGAAGCTTTCTTT. The chain combines TRBV25-1 with TRBJ1-1, with D uncertain. Trimming took 4 bases from V and 0 from J, leaving 12 bases between them. The CDR3 is 15 amino acids. Per the germline V gene, CDR1 is MGHDK and CDR2 is SYGVNS.

The rearrangement uses TRBV19 and TRBJ2-1; maybe TRBD1 (7 bases). This CDR3 contains 16 residues. Trimming shortened V by 5 bases and J by 7 bases, and 21 bases separated the two germline ends. Germline lookup yields CDR1 LNHDA and CDR2 SQIVND (reference sequence). CDR3 sequence reads: CASSGYWQGGLNEQFF. In DNA form, the CDR3 reads TGTGCCAGTAGTGGGTATTGGCAGGGGGGACTTAATGAGCAGTTCTTC.

CDR3 region: CASSDPRDRAYEQYF. The CDR3 DNA reads as TGTGCCAGCAGTGACCCCCGGGACAGAGCCTACGAGCAGTACTTC. The chain recombines TRBV6-1 with TRBJ2-7; 7 positions agree with TRBD1. Germline V gene sequence: CDR1 MNHNS, CDR2 SASEGT. The junction had 7 bases not matched to a gene; V was cut back by 3 bases and J by 2 bases. The CDR3 runs 15 residues.

The V and J genes are TRBV10-1 and TRBJ2-7, with D perhaps matching TRBD1 or TRBD2 (5 bases each). The CDR3 totals 15 residues. Germline-derived CDR1 and CDR2 are WNHNN and SYGVQD (reference sequence). The V end was cut by 0 bases, the J end by 2 bases, with 11 bases between. The CDR3 DNA follows: TGCGCCAGCAGTGAGTCAGGGGACGGTGCCTACGAGCAGTACTTC. Protein: CASSESGDGAYEQYF.

This clone is a singleton in its sample. The chain is built from TRBV11-2 and TRBJ2-7; 7 nucleotides line up with TRBD2. The CDR3 consists of 17 residues. The V gene's germline CDR1 is SGHAT and CDR2 FQNNGV. V trimming: 0 bases; J trimming: 5 bases; junction bases outside the gene matches: 13. The CDR3 coding sequence is TGTGCCAGCAGCTTAGATAGAATCGGCGGGAGCTGGCACGAGCAGTACTTC. As protein: CASSLDRIGGSWHEQYF.

This clone was recorded only once. DNA for the CDR3: TGTGCCAGCAGCATCCTGCTAGGGTCGGCAGATACGCAGTATTTT. It translates to CASSILLGSADTQYF. The chain recombines TRBV7-6 with TRBJ2-3; the D is unclear. The CDR3 spans 15 residues. Trimming took off 5 bases at V and 4 bases at J, with 16 bases between the two ends. Germline V lookup: CDR1 SGHVS, CDR2 FNYEAQ.

V is TRBV7-4 and J is TRBJ2-4; 9 bases agree with TRBD1. CDR1 is SGHVT and CDR2 is SQSDAQ in the germline V gene. After removal of 5 bases from V and 6 bases from J, the junction contained 5 bases not matched to a gene. The CDR3 runs 14 residues. The CDR3 sequence is CASSPPGQGNIQYF. The CDR3, as DNA: TGTGCCAGCAGCCCACCGGGACAGGGAAACATTCAGTACTTC.

The chain links TRBV5-6 to TRBJ2-5; the D is unclear. The V end lost 0 bases, the J end lost 5 bases, and 11 bases lay between the germline ends. Looked up from germline, CDR1 is SGHDT and CDR2 is YYEEEE. This CDR3 is built from 14 residues. CDR3 sequence reads: CASSLEQYWETQYF. As DNA, the CDR3 is TGTGCCAGCAGCTTGGAGCAGTATTGGGAGACCCAGTACTTC.

The chain has TRBV28 and TRBJ1-2, with a tentative D call TRBD1 (6 bases). The CDR3 runs to 12 residues. Trimming removed 6 bases at V and 6 bases at J, with 11 bases between. Per the germline V gene, CDR1 is MDHEN and CDR2 is SYDVKM. The CDR3 loop is CASSPGQHGYTF. CDR3 nucleotides: TGTGCCAGCAGCCCTGGACAGCATGGCTACACCTTC.

Note on this clone: Other nucleotide sequences in the sample specify the same CDR3. The chain couples TRBV30 to TRBJ1-1; 9 nucleotides align to TRBD1. The CDR3 loop spans 14 amino acids. V was pared by 0 bases and J by 4 bases, with 3 bases of the junction left unmatched. The germline V gene encodes CDR1 GTSNPN and CDR2 SVGIG (reference sequence). This CDR3 reads CAWSVTGGLTEAFF. DNA of the CDR3: TGTGCCTGGAGTGTGACAGGGGGACTCACTGAAGCTTTCTTT.

This chain joins TRBV4-1 and TRBJ1-4; possibly TRBD1 for D (6 bases). The germline V gene encodes CDR1 MGHRA and CDR2 YSYEKL. Between the trimmed V and J ends, which lost 0 bases and 4 bases, there was a span of 15 bases. This CDR3 has 17 amino acids. This chain's CDR3 is CASSQDGEGGFNEKLFF. The CDR3 coding sequence is TGCGCCAGCAGCCAAGATGGGGAGGGGGGGTTTAATGAAAAACTGTTTTTT.

Regarding this clone: Other DNA sequences in this sample translate to the same CDR3. V usage is TRBV6-6 and J usage is TRBJ2-7; D may be TRBD2 (5 bases). Between the trimmed V and J ends, which lost 5 bases and 2 bases, there was a span of 7 bases. The length of the CDR3 is 12 residues. CDR1 MNHNY and CDR2 SVGAGI come from the germline V gene (reference sequence). CDR3 loop: CASSPGTYEQYF. CDR3 in DNA: TGTGCCAGCAGTCCCGGGACCTACGAGCAGTACTTC.

The chain carries TRBV15 and TRBJ2-7; perhaps TRBD1 as D (5 bases). Per the germline V gene, CDR1 is LNHNV and CDR2 is YYDKDF (reference sequence). Trimming cost V 0 bases and J 0 bases, with 6 bases left between them. The CDR3 runs to 14 residues. CDR3 sequence reads: CATSREGASYEQYF. CDR3 coding DNA: TGTGCCACCAGCAGAGAAGGGGCCTCCTACGAGCAGTACTTC.

The chain has TRBV28 and TRBJ2-7; 8 bases are shared with TRBD1. This CDR3 spans 13 amino acids. CDR1 and CDR2 from the germline V gene are MDHEN and SYDVKM. V dropped 6 bases and J dropped 7; count of bases not matched to a gene: 8. The CDR3 sequence is CASSYRGKYEQYF. The CDR3 DNA reads as TGTGCCAGCAGCTACAGGGGGAAGTATGAGCAGTACTTC.

This sequence joins TRBV10-1 and TRBJ1-1; D is uncertain. V was trimmed by 0 bases and J by 4 bases, leaving 9 bases between them. The CDR3 is made up of 14 amino acids. CDR1 WNHNN and CDR2 SYGVQD come from the germline V gene (reference sequence). In DNA, the CDR3 is TGCGCCAGCAGTGAGTCGAGGTGGGGCACTGAAGCTTTCTTT. Residues: CASSESRWGTEAFF.

The gene calls are TRBV27 and TRBJ1-5; tentative D call: TRBD1 (5 bases). Trimming removed 6 bases from V and 2 bases from J, with 14 bases in between. CDR3 size: 15 residues. Germline CDR1 reads MNHEY; CDR2 reads SMNVEV (reference sequence). The CDR3 sequence is CASSGTPYGNQPQHF. For the CDR3, the DNA is TGTGCCAGCAGCGGGACCCCATACGGCAATCAGCCCCAGCATTTT.